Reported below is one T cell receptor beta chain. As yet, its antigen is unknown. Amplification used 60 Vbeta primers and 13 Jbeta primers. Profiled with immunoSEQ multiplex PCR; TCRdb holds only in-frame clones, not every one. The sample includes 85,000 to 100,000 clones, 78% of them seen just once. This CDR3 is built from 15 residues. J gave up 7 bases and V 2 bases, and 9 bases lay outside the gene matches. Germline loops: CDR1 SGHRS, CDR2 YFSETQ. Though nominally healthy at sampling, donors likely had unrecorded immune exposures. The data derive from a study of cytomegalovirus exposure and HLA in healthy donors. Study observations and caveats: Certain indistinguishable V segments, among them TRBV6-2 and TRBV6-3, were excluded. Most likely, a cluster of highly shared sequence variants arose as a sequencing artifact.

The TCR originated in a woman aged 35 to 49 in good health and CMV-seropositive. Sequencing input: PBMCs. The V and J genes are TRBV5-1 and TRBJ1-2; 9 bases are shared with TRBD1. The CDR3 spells CASSFAMGQGGGYTF. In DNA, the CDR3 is TGCGCCAGCAGCTTCGCTATGGGACAGGGCGGTGGCTACACCTTC.